Each of the 20 T cell receptor beta chains below was sequenced from the same sample in a study of cytomegalovirus exposure and HLA in healthy donors. This PCR relied on a set of 60 Vbeta primers and 13 Jbeta primers. Sequencing used immunoSEQ multiplex PCR; TCRdb keeps in-frame clones, though not all of them. The sample lists over 150,000 clones, about 76% seen once, with approximately 8% in the top ten. The source material was PBMCs. Receptor source: a man in his thirties or forties in good health and CMV-seropositive.

The rearrangement links TRBV7-6 to TRBJ1-6; 9 bases are a match to TRBD1. CDR1 SGHVS and CDR2 FNYEAQ come from the germline V gene. This CDR3 has 15 amino acids. J lost 14 bases, V lost 4 bases, and 12 bases had no gene match. The DNA of the CDR3 is TGTGCCAGCAGCTCCCCGGGACAGGGTCAAGCAGCCCTCCACTTT. Translating gives CASSSPGQGQAALHF. The full variable domain, its missing parts supplied by reference TRBV7-6 and TRBJ1-6, is GAGVSQSPRYKVTKRGQDVALRCDPISGHVSLYWYRQALGQGPEFLTYFNYEAQQDKSGLPNDRFSAERPEGSISTLTIQRTEQRDSAMYRCASSSPGQGQAALHFGNGTRLTVT.

The table lists this clone with a few counts. The genes are TRBV6-5 and TRBJ1-2, with 10 bases lining up with TRBD1. Looked up from germline, CDR1 is MNHEY and CDR2 is SVGAGI. This CDR3 contains 13 residues. V lost 6 bases, J lost 7 bases, and 5 bases stayed unmatched. Written as DNA, the CDR3 is TGTGCCAGCAGGGGGACAGGGGACTTTGGCTACACCTTC. Amino acid sequence: CASRGTGDFGYTF.

This clone was seen a single time. The same CDR3 arises from other DNA sequences in this sample as well. The V and J genes are TRBV30 and TRBJ2-5; D gene unclear. The DNA end favors TRBJ2-7, so the J call may be wrong. The CDR3 sequence is 11 residues long. The germline CDR1 and CDR2 sequences are GTSNPN and SVGIG (reference sequence). This CDR3 reads CAWSVRYEQYF. The CDR3, as DNA: TGTGCCTGGAGTGTACGATACGAGCAGTACTTC.

The chain carries TRBV6-5 and TRBJ1-1; TRBD1 is a possible D gene (5 bases). The CDR3 sequence is 13 residues long. Deletions cut 2 bases from V and 7 bases from J, with 11 bases between. Germline loops: CDR1 MNHEY, CDR2 SVGAGI. The CDR3 protein is CASSYGGGGEAFF. As DNA, the CDR3 is TGTGCCAGCAGTTACGGTGGGGGAGGTGAAGCTTTCTTT.

The V and J genes are TRBV28 and TRBJ1-3; possible D gene TRBD1, 5 bases. Deletions cut 5 bases from V and 4 bases from J, with 18 bases between. The CDR3 extends over 16 amino acids. In germline, CDR1 is MDHEN, CDR2 SYDVKM. CDR3 sequence (DNA): TGTGCCAGCAGTCTACCCTTTAGCGGGGCAGGAAACACCATATATTTT. This gives the protein CASSLPFSGAGNTIYF.

V is TRBV30 and J is TRBJ2-7; the match to TRBD1 covers 8 bases. The CDR3 runs to 12 residues. V lost 4 bases and J lost 5; bases outside the gene matches: 4. Germline assignment: CDR1 GTSNPN and CDR2 SVGIG (reference sequence). The CDR3 coding sequence is TGTGCCTGGAAGGGACAGGCGAACGAGCAGTACTTC. This codes for CAWKGQANEQYF.

V gene TRBV11-2 combines with J gene TRBJ1-2, with 10 nucleotides matching TRBD1. V shed 0 bases and J 8 bases; nucleotides not matched to a gene: 3. CDR1 is SGHAT, CDR2 FQNNGV, per germline. CDR3 size: 14 residues. This chain's CDR3 is CASSLEGQGFGYTF. CDR3 sequence (DNA): TGTGCCAGCAGCTTAGAGGGACAGGGGTTCGGCTACACCTTC.

The chain uses TRBV7-6 and TRBJ2-5; TRBD2 matches at 13 bases. Looked up from germline, CDR1 is SGHVS and CDR2 is FNYEAQ. Trimming took 2 bases from V and 1 from J; bases not matched to a gene: 10. This CDR3 has 19 amino acids. The CDR3 protein is CASSLTSSGTSGVQETQYF. For the CDR3, the DNA is TGTGCCAGCAGCTTAACGAGCTCTGGGACTAGCGGGGTCCAAGAGACCCAGTACTTC.

The CDR3 sequence is CASSLAMSRGSETQYF. DNA of the CDR3: TGTGCCAGCAGCTTAGCAATGTCCCGGGGGTCGGAGACCCAGTACTTC. The V and J genes are TRBV7-7 and TRBJ2-5, with D possibly being TRBD2 (6 bases). The length of the CDR3 is 16 residues. The V gene lost 0 bases and the J gene lost 5 bases, with 16 bases spanning the gap. The V gene's germline CDR1 is SSHAT and CDR2 FNYEAQ (reference sequence).

The chain uses TRBV7-9 and TRBJ2-7, with TRBD1 identical over 9 bases. Germline-derived CDR1 and CDR2 are SEHNR and FQNEAQ (reference sequence). V lost 5 bases and J lost 4; bases outside the gene matches: 9. The CDR3 runs to 15 residues. The CDR3 protein is CASSPGTGLYYEQYF. DNA for the CDR3: TGTGCCAGCAGCCCCGGGACAGGGTTATATTACGAGCAGTACTTC.

The chain has TRBV27 and TRBJ1-3, with a weak D call TRBD1 (5 bases). The length of the CDR3 is 15 residues. Germline V gene lookup returns CDR1 MNHEY and CDR2 SMNVEV (reference sequence). Trimming took 5 bases from V and 1 from J, leaving 12 bases between them. CDR3 residues: CASSPSGGSGNTIYF. DNA of the CDR3: TGTGCCAGCAGTCCAAGCGGGGGATCTGGAAACACCATATATTTT.

The chain employs TRBV5-1 and TRBJ2-7; 12 nucleotides agree with TRBD2. V shed 5 bases, J shed 3 bases, and the junction held 12 bases outside the gene matches. The CDR3 runs 17 residues. Germline loops: CDR1 SGHRS, CDR2 YFSETQ. CDR3 nucleotide sequence: TGCGCCAGCAGACCAAGGGTCGGACTAGCGGGGAACTACGAGCAGTACTTC. Its protein is CASRPRVGLAGNYEQYF.

The chain recombines TRBV6-5 with TRBJ1-5, with a tentative D call TRBD1 (6 bases). Deletions cut 3 bases from V and 1 base from J, with 10 bases between. Germline V gene sequence: CDR1 MNHEY, CDR2 SVGAGI. The CDR3 spans 15 residues. This CDR3 is CASSYRGGSNQPQHF. The CDR3 coding sequence is TGTGCCAGCAGTTATAGGGGGGGAAGCAATCAGCCCCAGCATTTT.

CDR3 protein: CSVAGQGTEAFF. The CDR3, as DNA: TGCAGCGTGGCCGGACAGGGCACTGAAGCTTTCTTT. The V call is TRBV29-1, the J call TRBJ1-1; 8 positions agree with TRBD1. The CDR3 covers 12 residues. The V gene end was trimmed by 6 bases and the J gene end by 4 bases; junction bases not matched to a gene: 4. Germline CDR1 SQVTM, CDR2 ANQGSEA.

The V and J genes are TRBV7-9 and TRBJ1-6, with D possibly being TRBD1 (6 bases). Germline V gene sequence: CDR1 SEHNR, CDR2 FQNEAQ (reference sequence). Trimming pared 5 bases from V and 0 bases from J, leaving 17 bases between. This CDR3 is built from 18 residues. The CDR3 region is CASSVPGHLSSYNSPLHF. DNA for the CDR3: TGTGCCAGCAGCGTGCCGGGACACCTGAGCTCCTATAATTCACCCCTCCACTTT.

The chain carries TRBV7-9 and TRBJ2-3, with 12 bases fitting TRBD2. This CDR3 contains 15 residues. V lost 6 bases to trimming and J lost 9 bases; unmatched junction nucleotides: 10. The germline CDR1 and CDR2 sequences are SEHNR and FQNEAQ (reference sequence). CDR3 nucleotides: TGTGCCAGCAGATCTTCTAGCGGGGGGGCAGGGACGCAGTATTTT. It translates to CASRSSSGGAGTQYF.

The J gene is TRBJ1-4, the V gene TRBV4-3; D might be TRBD1 (5 bases). CDR3 size: 15 residues. V was cut by 0 bases and J by 4 bases, with 9 bases left in between. CDR1 and CDR2 from the germline V gene are LGHNA and YSLEER. DNA for the CDR3: TGCGCCAGCAGCCAAGAGACAGTTGGTAATGAAAAACTGTTTTTT. It is translated as CASSQETVGNEKLFF.

This clone was counted only a few times. Other nucleotide sequences from this sample produce the same CDR3. V is TRBV4-2 and J is TRBJ1-4; 8 positions agree with TRBD1. Germline CDR1 LGHNA, CDR2 YNFKEQ. The CDR3 is made up of 16 amino acids. The trim removed 0 bases at V and 4 bases at J, leaving 4 bases unmatched. The CDR3 coding sequence is TGTGCCAGCAGCCAAGATACCGGGACAGGTAATGAAAAACTGTTTTTT. This sequence encodes CASSQDTGTGNEKLFF.

V and J are TRBV5-1 and TRBJ2-3, with 7 bases fitting TRBD2. V shed 4 bases and J 0 bases; nucleotides not matched to a gene: 11. From germline, CDR1 is SGHRS and CDR2 YFSETQ. This CDR3 contains 17 residues. Written as DNA, the CDR3 is TGCGCCAGCAGCGACCTGGCGGGAGCCCCTAGCACAGATACGCAGTATTTT. As protein: CASSDLAGAPSTDTQYF.

The chain joins TRBV30 to TRBJ2-1; D is perhaps TRBD2 (5 bases). V was cut by 2 bases and J by 9 bases, with 17 bases left in between. The CDR3 has 14 residues. From germline, CDR1 is GTSNPN and CDR2 SVGIG (reference sequence). DNA for the CDR3: TGTGCCTGGAGTATAACCGGACTGACGAGTGAGCAGTTCTTC. This sequence encodes CAWSITGLTSEQFF.